Listed below are T cell receptor beta chains from one sample, sequenced in a study of OX40 agonist ivuxolimab in advanced cancers. Measured with immunoSEQ multiplex PCR; TCRdb has only the in-frame clones, and not every one. The profile shows nearly 70,000 clones, about 83% of them singletons. The source material was CD4+ or CD8+ T cells sorted from blood, sampled in a trial of the OX40 agonist ivuxolimab. The receptor set was obtained from an adult with an advanced solid tumor such as melanoma, head and neck, liver or kidney cancer. Each CDR3 is given with its conserved first and last residue. Fields, in order: V gene, J gene, clone size, D gene, CDR3 DNA, CDR3 protein. A D gene is named only where the DNA matches it firmly. Only part of the rows carry a size: once, few, many, or a class if the clone is expanded.

v_gene: TRBV11-2
j_gene: TRBJ1-6
abundance: NA
d_gene: TRBD1
CDR3nt: TGTGCCAGCGGTCGGACAGGGAGGGACTATAATTCACCCCTCCACTTT
CDR3aa: CASGRTGRDYNSPLHF

v_gene: TRBV11-2
j_gene: TRBJ1-2
abundance: NA
d_gene: TRBD1
CDR3nt: TGTGCCAGCAGCCCGCTCGGACAGGGAAACTATGGCTACACCTTC
CDR3aa: CASSPLGQGNYGYTF

v_gene: TRBV5-5
j_gene: TRBJ2-5
abundance: NA
d_gene: NA
CDR3nt: TGTGCCAGCACCCGACAAGGACAAGAGACCCAGTACTTC
CDR3aa: CASTRQGQETQYF

v_gene: TRBV7-9
j_gene: TRBJ1-4
abundance: NA
d_gene: TRBD1
CDR3nt: TGTGCCAGCAGCTCCCAGGGGGCGAGTAATGAAAAACTGTTTTTT
CDR3aa: CASSSQGASNEKLFF

v_gene: TRBV5-1
j_gene: TRBJ2-5
abundance: NA
d_gene: TRBD2
CDR3nt: TGCGCCAGCAGTTTTGGACTAGCGGGGGCCGGTAGGGAGACCCAGTACTTC
CDR3aa: CASSFGLAGAGRETQYF

v_gene: TRBV4-2
j_gene: TRBJ1-4
abundance: NA
d_gene: TRBD1
CDR3nt: TGTGCCAGCAGCCAAGGGGGCAGGGGGAATGAAAAACTGTTTTTT
CDR3aa: CASSQGGRGNEKLFF

v_gene: TRBV6-6
j_gene: TRBJ2-7
abundance: NA
d_gene: NA
CDR3nt: TGTGCCAGCAGTACAGGGTACGAGCAGTACTTC
CDR3aa: CASSTGYEQYF

v_gene: TRBV10-1
j_gene: TRBJ1-5
abundance: few
d_gene: NA
CDR3nt: TGCGCCAGCAGTGCCACGGCGAATCAGCCCCAGCATTTT
CDR3aa: CASSATANQPQHF

v_gene: TRBV25-1
j_gene: TRBJ2-7
abundance: once
d_gene: NA
CDR3nt: TGTGCCAGCAGTGAAGGGGGCCCGTGGGGGCTCTCCTACGAGCAGTACTTC
CDR3aa: CASSEGGPWGLSYEQYF

v_gene: TRBV28
j_gene: TRBJ2-2
abundance: NA
d_gene: NA
CDR3nt: TGTGCCAGCAGTTTACAGCTAAACGGGGAGCTGTTTTTT
CDR3aa: CASSLQLNGELFF

v_gene: TRBV19
j_gene: TRBJ1-1
abundance: NA
d_gene: TRBD1
CDR3nt: TGTGCCAGTAGTATGGGCCGACAGGGGGGGACTGAAGCTTTCTTT
CDR3aa: CASSMGRQGGTEAFF

v_gene: TRBV19
j_gene: TRBJ1-5
abundance: NA
d_gene: TRBD1
CDR3nt: TGTGCCAGTTCCCCGCCGGGACAGGGGGCCAATCAGCCCCAGCATTTT
CDR3aa: CASSPPGQGANQPQHF

v_gene: TRBV28
j_gene: TRBJ2-3
abundance: NA
d_gene: NA
CDR3nt: TGTGCCAGCAGTTTAAAAGCCCTTCGCGCCGCAGATACGCAGTATTTT
CDR3aa: CASSLKALRAADTQYF

v_gene: TRBV5-1
j_gene: TRBJ1-1
abundance: few
d_gene: NA
CDR3nt: TGCGCCAGCAGCCGGAGACAGGAGAACACTGAAGCTTTCTTT
CDR3aa: CASSRRQENTEAFF

v_gene: TRBV5-1
j_gene: TRBJ1-6
abundance: once
d_gene: NA
CDR3nt: TGCGCCAGCAGCTCCTCCCTGGGTACCAATTCACCCCTCCACTTT
CDR3aa: CASSSSLGTNSPLHF

v_gene: TRBV6-1
j_gene: TRBJ2-5
abundance: few
d_gene: NA
CDR3nt: TGTGCCAGCAGTCTTACAGAGACCCAGTACTTC
CDR3aa: CASSLTETQYF

v_gene: TRBV6-6
j_gene: TRBJ1-5
abundance: NA
d_gene: NA
CDR3nt: TGTGCCAGCACCAGACAGACCAATCAGCCCCAGCATTTT
CDR3aa: CASTRQTNQPQHF

v_gene: TRBV19
j_gene: TRBJ1-6
abundance: once
d_gene: NA
CDR3nt: TGTGCCAGTAGTATCAGGGGAAGCACCTATAATTCACCCCTCCACTTT
CDR3aa: CASSIRGSTYNSPLHF

v_gene: TRBV11-1
j_gene: TRBJ2-1
abundance: once
d_gene: NA
CDR3nt: TGTGCCAGCAGCAGGGACACCTCCTACAATGAGCAGTTCTTC
CDR3aa: CASSRDTSYNEQFF

v_gene: TRBV7-4
j_gene: TRBJ1-6
abundance: NA
d_gene: TRBD1
CDR3nt: TGTGCCAGCAGCACACAGGGGATTTATAATTCACCCCTCCACTTT
CDR3aa: CASSTQGIYNSPLHF

v_gene: TRBV13
j_gene: TRBJ2-2
abundance: few
d_gene: TRBD1
CDR3nt: TGTGCCAGCAGCCGACGGGACAGGGGAACCGGGGAGCTGTTTTTT
CDR3aa: CASSRRDRGTGELFF

v_gene: TRBV29-1
j_gene: TRBJ2-7
abundance: NA
d_gene: NA
CDR3nt: TGCAGCGTTGGGGCGGGGACCGAGCAGTACTTC
CDR3aa: CSVGAGTEQYF

v_gene: TRBV11-2
j_gene: TRBJ1-1
abundance: NA
d_gene: NA
CDR3nt: TGTGCCAGCAGCGCGGACGGCGACCTCGAGAACACTGAAGCTTTCTTT
CDR3aa: CASSADGDLENTEAFF

v_gene: TRBV7-2
j_gene: TRBJ2-1
abundance: few
d_gene: TRBD1
CDR3nt: TGTGCCAGCAGGCCTCCCGGGACAGAGTACAATGAGCAGTTCTTC
CDR3aa: CASRPPGTEYNEQFF

v_gene: TRBV6-6
j_gene: TRBJ1-2
abundance: NA
d_gene: NA
CDR3nt: TGTGCCAGCAGTTACTCGGACAGTAACTATGGCTACACCTTC
CDR3aa: CASSYSDSNYGYTF

v_gene: TRBV6-1
j_gene: TRBJ2-7
abundance: NA
d_gene: TRBD1
CDR3nt: TGTGCCAGCGTAAGGGACAGCTCCTACGAGCAGTACTTC
CDR3aa: CASVRDSSYEQYF

v_gene: TRBV19
j_gene: TRBJ1-2
abundance: NA
d_gene: NA
CDR3nt: TGTGCCAGTAATGATAATGATGGCTACACCTTC
CDR3aa: CASNDNDGYTF

v_gene: TRBV27
j_gene: TRBJ1-4
abundance: NA
d_gene: NA
CDR3nt: TGTGCCAGCAGTTCCTTCGACAGTCCTAATGAAAAACTGTTTTTT
CDR3aa: CASSSFDSPNEKLFF

v_gene: TRBV5-1
j_gene: TRBJ2-2
abundance: NA
d_gene: TRBD2
CDR3nt: TGCGCCAGCAGCTTGGCCTGGCGGGGGGCGGACGGGGAGCTGTTTTTT
CDR3aa: CASSLAWRGADGELFF

v_gene: TRBV5-7
j_gene: TRBJ2-5
abundance: NA
d_gene: TRBD1
CDR3nt: TGTGCCAGCAGCTCCCGGGACAGGGACAATGGCCCCCAAGAGACCCAGTACTTC
CDR3aa: CASSSRDRDNGPQETQYF

v_gene: TRBV4-1
j_gene: TRBJ1-4
abundance: NA
d_gene: NA
CDR3nt: TGCGCCAGCAGCCAAGCCCCAACTAATGAAAAACTGTTTTTT
CDR3aa: CASSQAPTNEKLFF

v_gene: TRBV30
j_gene: TRBJ1-1
abundance: NA
d_gene: TRBD1
CDR3nt: TGTGCCTGGCAGTGGACAGGGGGTTTGAACACTGAAGCTTTCTTT
CDR3aa: CAWQWTGGLNTEAFF

v_gene: TRBV25-1
j_gene: TRBJ2-5
abundance: NA
d_gene: NA
CDR3nt: TGTGCCAGCAGTGATATAACCCAGTACTTC
CDR3aa: CASSDITQYF

v_gene: TRBV28
j_gene: TRBJ2-3
abundance: NA
d_gene: TRBD2
CDR3nt: TGTGCCAGCAGTTCCCCCTTAGCGGGGGGCACAGATACGCAGTATTTT
CDR3aa: CASSSPLAGGTDTQYF

v_gene: TRBV6-5
j_gene: TRBJ1-5
abundance: NA
d_gene: TRBD1
CDR3nt: TGTGCCAGCAGGACAGGGAGGGGTTTAAATCAGCCCCAGCATTTT
CDR3aa: CASRTGRGLNQPQHF

v_gene: TRBV5-8
j_gene: TRBJ2-1
abundance: NA
d_gene: NA
CDR3nt: TGTGCCAGCAGCTTGGATGGGGTTCAGAACAATGAGCAGTTCTTC
CDR3aa: CASSLDGVQNNEQFF

v_gene: TRBV4-1
j_gene: TRBJ1-6
abundance: once
d_gene: TRBD1
CDR3nt: TGCGCCAGCAGCCAAACGCAAACAGGGGCACCTAATTCACCCCTCCACTTT
CDR3aa: CASSQTQTGAPNSPLHF

v_gene: TRBV29-1
j_gene: TRBJ1-5
abundance: once
d_gene: TRBD1
CDR3nt: TGCAGCGTTGCCACCGGGACAGGGGCCCAGGAGCCCCAGCATTTT
CDR3aa: CSVATGTGAQEPQHF

v_gene: TRBV5-5
j_gene: TRBJ1-1
abundance: NA
d_gene: TRBD1
CDR3nt: TGTGCCAGCAGCCGGCTTAACCGGGACAGGGTGGTTCCGGTTGAAGCTTTCTTT
CDR3aa: CASSRLNRDRVVPVEAFF

v_gene: TRBV7-6
j_gene: TRBJ2-1
abundance: NA
d_gene: NA
CDR3nt: TGTGCCAGCAGCTTAGCAGGAGTGGGCGGCGATGAGCAGTTCTTC
CDR3aa: CASSLAGVGGDEQFF

v_gene: TRBV19
j_gene: TRBJ1-5
abundance: NA
d_gene: TRBD1
CDR3nt: TGTGCCAGTACCCCCCGGACAGGGGGCCGTGAGAGCAATCAGCCCCAGCATTTT
CDR3aa: CASTPRTGGRESNQPQHF

v_gene: TRBV25-1
j_gene: TRBJ1-1
abundance: NA
d_gene: NA
CDR3nt: TGTGCCAGCAGTGAATCCGGGGACCTTGTAGCTTTCTTT
CDR3aa: CASSESGDLVAFF

v_gene: TRBV5-4
j_gene: TRBJ1-1
abundance: NA
d_gene: NA
CDR3nt: TGTGCCAGCAGCCGCGGGGGGACAAGGCGGGACACTGAAGCTTTCTTT
CDR3aa: CASSRGGTRRDTEAFF

v_gene: TRBV5-4
j_gene: TRBJ2-2
abundance: NA
d_gene: NA
CDR3nt: TGTGCCAGCAGCCTGAGAGATAAAACCGGGGAGCTGTTTTTT
CDR3aa: CASSLRDKTGELFF

v_gene: TRBV5-6
j_gene: TRBJ1-6
abundance: NA
d_gene: NA
CDR3nt: TGTGCCAGCAGCTTAGTCAGGGAAGTTTATTCACCCCTCCACTTT
CDR3aa: CASSLVREVYSPLHF

v_gene: TRBV27
j_gene: TRBJ1-4
abundance: NA
d_gene: NA
CDR3nt: TGTGCCAGCAGTTTGTTCCCAGGGCGGGGTGGTGAAAAACTGTTTTTT
CDR3aa: CASSLFPGRGGEKLFF

v_gene: TRBV15
j_gene: TRBJ1-6
abundance: NA
d_gene: TRBD1
CDR3nt: TGTGCCACCAGCAGGGGACAGGGAATAACTTATAATTCACCCCTCCACTTT
CDR3aa: CATSRGQGITYNSPLHF

v_gene: TRBV18
j_gene: TRBJ2-7
abundance: NA
d_gene: NA
CDR3nt: TGTGCCAGCTCACCACTGGAGGGCGCGTACGAGCAGTACTTC
CDR3aa: CASSPLEGAYEQYF

v_gene: TRBV19
j_gene: TRBJ1-1
abundance: NA
d_gene: NA
CDR3nt: TGTGCCAGTTCGCCCAACAGGGTGAACACTGAAGCTTTCTTT
CDR3aa: CASSPNRVNTEAFF

v_gene: TRBV29-1
j_gene: TRBJ2-3
abundance: NA
d_gene: TRBD2
CDR3nt: TGCAGCGCCCAAGGGAGGGTTTATGCAGATACGCAGTATTTT
CDR3aa: CSAQGRVYADTQYF

v_gene: TRBV27
j_gene: TRBJ1-1
abundance: NA
d_gene: NA
CDR3nt: TGTGCCAGCAGTTTATCCCCTCGGGTAGGCACTGAAGCTTTCTTT
CDR3aa: CASSLSPRVGTEAFF

v_gene: TRBV11-2
j_gene: TRBJ2-1
abundance: NA
d_gene: NA
CDR3nt: TGTGCCAGCAGCTTATTTCGAGTCAGGGGGAGGTACAATGAGCAGTTCTTC
CDR3aa: CASSLFRVRGRYNEQFF

v_gene: TRBV5-1
j_gene: TRBJ2-2
abundance: NA
d_gene: NA
CDR3nt: TGCGCCAGCAGCTCTGAGCCCCAGGGGAACACCGGGGAGCTGTTTTTT
CDR3aa: CASSSEPQGNTGELFF

v_gene: TRBV30
j_gene: TRBJ2-3
abundance: NA
d_gene: TRBD2
CDR3nt: TGTGCCTGGAGTCCTGGACTAGCGGGGGGTTTAGATACGCAGTATTTT
CDR3aa: CAWSPGLAGGLDTQYF